This is a list of T cell receptor beta chains from one sample in a study of response to subunit inactivated influenza vaccine. TCRdb fed the RT-PCR reads into MiXCR, producing one record per CDR3 protein. The sample records almost 250,000 distinct CDR3 sequences, 10% to 15% being singletons. The sequenced sample was non-naive T cells sorted from PBMCs, obtained 14 to 15 days before vaccination. The receptors were gathered from a man over 45 who received an inactivated influenza vaccine. Each CDR3 is given with its conserved first and last residue. The order of the fields is V gene, clone size, D gene, J gene, CDR3 protein, CDR3 DNA. A D gene is named only where the DNA matches it firmly. The size entry is marked missing in some rows and otherwise reads once, few, many or a size class.

>TRBV5-6|few|TRBD1|TRBJ2-5
CASSSPGTGLQETQYF
TGTGCCAGCAGCTCGCCAGGGACAGGTTTACAAGAGACCCAGTACTTC
>TRBV7-9|-|TRBD1|TRBJ2-7
CASSPGTGTPYEQYF
TGTGCCAGCAGCCCGGGGACAGGGACACCCTACGAGCAGTACTTC
>TRBV12-3/TRBV12-4|-|-|TRBJ2-2
CATATGATGELFF
TGTGCCACAGCGACAGGAGCCACCGGGGAGCTGTTTTTT
>TRBV4-1|many|TRBD1|TRBJ2-1
CASSPQTGNSYNEQFF
TGCGCCAGCAGCCCCCAGACAGGGAACTCCTACAATGAGCAGTTCTTC
>TRBV5-8|few|-|TRBJ1-5
CASTLGGPQHF
TGTGCCAGCACCCTAGGAGGGCCCCAGCATTTT
>TRBV20-1|-|-|TRBJ2-7
CSARPPATFLIYEQYF
TGCAGTGCTAGACCTCCCGCGACCTTTTTGATCTACGAGCAGTACTTC
>TRBV12-3/TRBV12-4|few|-|TRBJ2-3
CASSLGNLVADTQYF
TGTGCCAGCAGTTTGGGCAATCTTGTAGCAGATACGCAGTATTTT
>TRBV13|many|-|TRBJ2-7
CASSLFIGDRIAGEQYEQYF
TGTGCCAGCAGCTTATTTATTGGGGACAGGATAGCGGGAGAGCAATACGAGCAGTACTTC
>TRBV12-3/TRBV12-4|-|-|TRBJ1-6
CASSNSYNSPLHF
TGTGCCAGCAGTAACTCCTATAATTCACCCCTCCACTTT
>TRBV2|-|TRBD2|TRBJ2-1
CASRGLAFNEQFF
TGTGCCAGCAGGGGACTAGCGTTCAATGAGCAGTTCTTC
>TRBV20-1|many|TRBD2|TRBJ2-3
CSAPPSGRGGTQYF
TGCAGTGCCCCTCCTAGCGGGAGGGGGGGGACGCAGTATTTT
>TRBV20-1|few|TRBD1|TRBJ2-5
CSARGPGQGSQETQYF
TGCAGTGCTAGAGGACCGGGACAGGGGAGCCAAGAGACCCAGTACTTC
>TRBV20-1|few|TRBD2|TRBJ2-5
CSARDLAGGQETQYF
TGCAGTGCTAGGGATCTAGCGGGGGGCCAAGAGACCCAGTACTTC
>TRBV5-1|many|-|TRBJ2-1
CASSLEGQGGNNEQFF
TGCGCCAGCAGCTTGGAGGGGCAGGGTGGAAACAATGAGCAGTTCTTC
>TRBV5-6|-|-|TRBJ2-7
CASSLWDNTYEQYF
TGTGCCAGCAGCCTCTGGGACAACACCTACGAGCAGTACTTC